This TCR beta chain is drawn from a study of T cell responses to AZD1222 COVID-19 vaccine. General study findings and limits: Recipients of two AZD1222 doses showed rising Spike-specific TCR breadth and depth. Reportedly, nearly half the spike-specific TCRs target unmutated variant regions.

Assay: immunoSEQ multiplex PCR; the TCRdb copy retains only in-frame clones and omits some. The data hold some 110,000 clones, with around 91% observed a single time. This clone was picked up one time. Antigen specificity is unknown. The CDR3 sequence is 15 residues long. V dropped 2 bases and J dropped 7 bases, with 15 bases sitting between them. The germline V gene has CDR1 MNHEY and CDR2 SMNVEV (reference sequence). The receptor was derived from an adult in good health. The chain couples TRBV27 to TRBJ2-1, with D possibly matching TRBD2 (6 bases). The sequencing used peripheral blood, collected on day 0 of AZD1222 vaccination. The CDR3 DNA sequence: TGTGCCAGCAGTTTAATATGGCGGGATGTAAATGAGCAGTTCTTC. This translates into CASSLIWRDVNEQFF.